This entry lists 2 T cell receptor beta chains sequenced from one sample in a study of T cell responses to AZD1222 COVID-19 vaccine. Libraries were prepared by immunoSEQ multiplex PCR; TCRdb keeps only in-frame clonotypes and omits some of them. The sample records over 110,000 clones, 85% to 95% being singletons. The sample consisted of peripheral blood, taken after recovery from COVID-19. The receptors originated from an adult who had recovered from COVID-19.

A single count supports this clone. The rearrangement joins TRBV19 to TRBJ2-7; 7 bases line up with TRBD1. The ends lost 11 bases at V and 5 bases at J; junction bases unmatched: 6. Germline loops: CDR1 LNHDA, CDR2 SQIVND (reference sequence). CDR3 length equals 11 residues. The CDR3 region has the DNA TGTGCCGCCCGACAGGGAAACGAGCAGTACTTC. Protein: CAARQGNEQYF.

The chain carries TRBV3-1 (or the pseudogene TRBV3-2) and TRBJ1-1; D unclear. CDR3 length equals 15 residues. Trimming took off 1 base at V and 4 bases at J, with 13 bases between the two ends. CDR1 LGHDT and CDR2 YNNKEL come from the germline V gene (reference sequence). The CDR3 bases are TGTGCCAGCAGCCAAGTGAACCAGGCCAGCACTGAAGCTTTCTTT. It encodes CASSQVNQASTEAFF.